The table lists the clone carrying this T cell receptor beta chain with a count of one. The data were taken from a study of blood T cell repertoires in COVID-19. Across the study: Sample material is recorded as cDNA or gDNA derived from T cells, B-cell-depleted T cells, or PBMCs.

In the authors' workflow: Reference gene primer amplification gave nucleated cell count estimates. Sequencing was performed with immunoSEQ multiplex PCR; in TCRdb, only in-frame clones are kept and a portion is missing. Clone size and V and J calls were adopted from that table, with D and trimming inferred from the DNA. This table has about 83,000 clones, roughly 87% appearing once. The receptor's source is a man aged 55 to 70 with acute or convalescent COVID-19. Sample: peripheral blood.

The CDR3 is CASSQQSSSYNSPLHF. The CDR3 DNA follows: TGTGCCAGCAGCCAACAATCCAGCTCCTATAATTCACCCCTCCACTTT. V gene TRBV3-1 (or the pseudogene TRBV3-2) combines with J gene TRBJ1-6; D is unresolved. Germline V gene lookup returns CDR1 LGHDT and CDR2 YNNKEL (reference sequence). The CDR3 extends over 16 amino acids. The V gene lost 2 bases and the J gene lost 0 bases, with 8 bases spanning the gap.